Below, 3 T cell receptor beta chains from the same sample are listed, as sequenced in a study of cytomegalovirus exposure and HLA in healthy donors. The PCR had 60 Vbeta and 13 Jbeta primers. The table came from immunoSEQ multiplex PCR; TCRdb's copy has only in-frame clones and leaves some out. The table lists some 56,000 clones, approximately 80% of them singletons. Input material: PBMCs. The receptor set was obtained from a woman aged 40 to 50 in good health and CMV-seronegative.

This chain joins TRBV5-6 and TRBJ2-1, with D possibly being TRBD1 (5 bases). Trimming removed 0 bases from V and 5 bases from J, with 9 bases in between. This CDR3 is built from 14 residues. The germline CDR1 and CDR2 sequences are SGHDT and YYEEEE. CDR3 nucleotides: TGTGCCAGCAGCTTGGTGGGCAGGGACAATGAGCAGTTCTTC. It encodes CASSLVGRDNEQFF.

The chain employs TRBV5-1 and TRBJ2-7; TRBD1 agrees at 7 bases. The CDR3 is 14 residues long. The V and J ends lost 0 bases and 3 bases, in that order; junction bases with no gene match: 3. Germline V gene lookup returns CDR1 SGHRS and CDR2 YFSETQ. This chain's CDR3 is CASSLGTGIYEQYF. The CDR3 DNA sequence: TGCGCCAGCAGCTTGGGGACAGGAATCTACGAGCAGTACTTC.

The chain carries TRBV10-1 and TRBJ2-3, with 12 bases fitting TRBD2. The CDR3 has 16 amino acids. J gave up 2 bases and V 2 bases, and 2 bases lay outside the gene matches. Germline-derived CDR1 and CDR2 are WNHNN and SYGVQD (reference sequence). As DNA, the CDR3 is TGCGCCAGCAGTGAGGGACTAGCGGGAACCACAGATACGCAGTATTTT. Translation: CASSEGLAGTTDTQYF.